Here is one TCR beta chain with its context. Its antigen is undetermined. This sample is part of a study of beta chain features in type 1 diabetes. Overall study findings and caveats: With patients and controls alike, PCR might favor shorter templates to an equal degree. Individuals with type 1 diabetes displayed fewer insertions and more deletions at VDJ junctions. Type 1 diabetes patients had TCRB CDR3s that were shorter (moderately but significantly so) in all four CD4+ subsets. These data did not resolve whether HLA type affects TCRB rearrangement.

Trimming shortened V by 10 bases and J by 0 bases, and 16 bases separated the two germline ends. Germline V gives CDR1 MNHEY, CDR2 SVGAGI. The CDR3 contains 14 residues. What was sequenced were expressed TCRB transcripts, since all of the isolated RNA had been reverse transcribed. Clones were sequenced by immunoSEQ multiplex PCR, and TCRdb holds only the in-frame ones, with some missing. This sample yields around 300,000 clones, of which 14% are seen a single time; over 5% belongs to the top ten. The receptor comes from a man aged 25-45 years in good health. The sample taken for sequencing was central memory CD4+ T cells from blood. The rearrangement uses TRBV6-5 and TRBJ2-7; D gene ambiguous. CDR3 amino acids: CATGRVKSSYEQYF. The CDR3 DNA sequence: TGTGCCACCGGAAGGGTTAAGAGCTCCTACGAGCAGTACTTC.